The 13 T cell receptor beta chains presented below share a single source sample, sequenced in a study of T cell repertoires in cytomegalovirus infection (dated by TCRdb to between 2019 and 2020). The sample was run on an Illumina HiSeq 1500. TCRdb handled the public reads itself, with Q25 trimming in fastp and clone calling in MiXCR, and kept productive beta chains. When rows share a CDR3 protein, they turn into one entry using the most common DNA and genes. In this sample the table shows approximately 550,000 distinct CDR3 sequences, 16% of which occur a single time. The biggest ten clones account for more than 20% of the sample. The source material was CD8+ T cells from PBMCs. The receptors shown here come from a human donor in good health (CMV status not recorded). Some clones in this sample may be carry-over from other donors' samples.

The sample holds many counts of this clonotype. The CDR3 coding sequence is TGTGCCAGCAGCTTCCCGGGACAGGGTTCCGCGGACGTCCTGACTTTC. Amino acid sequence: CASSFPGQGSADVLTF. V usage is TRBV7-2 and J usage is TRBJ2-6, with 9 nucleotides matching TRBD1. Germline lookup yields CDR1 SGHTA and CDR2 FQGNSA. Losses at the gene ends were 3 bases for V and 11 bases for J; bases not matched to a gene: 11. This CDR3 spans 16 amino acids. Based on the CDR3 plus reference TRBV7-2 and TRBJ2-6, the full variable domain is GAGVSQSPSNKVTEKGKDVELRCDPISGHTALYWYRQSLGQGLEFLIYFQGNSAPDKSGLPSDRFSAERTGGSVSTLTIQRTQQEDSAVYLCASSFPGQGSADVLTFGAGSRLTVL.

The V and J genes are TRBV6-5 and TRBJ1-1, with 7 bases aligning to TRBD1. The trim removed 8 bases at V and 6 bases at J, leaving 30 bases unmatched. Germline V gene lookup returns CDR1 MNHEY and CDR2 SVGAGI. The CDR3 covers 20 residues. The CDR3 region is CASWRGVKVRQVHRGPEAFF. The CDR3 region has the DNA TGTGCCAGCTGGCGTGGGGTTAAGGTGCGACAGGTTCACAGGGGCCCTGAAGCTTTCTTT.

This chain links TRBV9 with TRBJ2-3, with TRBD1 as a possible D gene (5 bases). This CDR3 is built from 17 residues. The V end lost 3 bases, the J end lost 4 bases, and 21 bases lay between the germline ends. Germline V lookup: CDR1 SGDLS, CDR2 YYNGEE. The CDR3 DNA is TGTGCCAGCAGCGCACGTCCGTTAGGGGTTTTTGCAGATACGCAGTATTTT. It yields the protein CASSARPLGVFADTQYF.

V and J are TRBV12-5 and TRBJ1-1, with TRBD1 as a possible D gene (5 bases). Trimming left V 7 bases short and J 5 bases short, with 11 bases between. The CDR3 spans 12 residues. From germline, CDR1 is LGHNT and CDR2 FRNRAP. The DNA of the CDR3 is TGTGCTAGTGCCGGGGAGGGGACTGAAGCTTTCTTT. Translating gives CASAGEGTEAFF.

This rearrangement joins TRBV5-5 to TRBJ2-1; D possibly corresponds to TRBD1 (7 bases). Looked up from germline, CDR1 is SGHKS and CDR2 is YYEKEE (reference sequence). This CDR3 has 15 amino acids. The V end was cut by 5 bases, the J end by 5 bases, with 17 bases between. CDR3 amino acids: CASRLGGTVDNEQFF. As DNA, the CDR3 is TGTGCCAGCAGGCTTGGGGGGACAGTGGACAATGAGCAGTTCTTC. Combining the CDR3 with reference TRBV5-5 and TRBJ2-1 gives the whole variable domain DAGVTQSPTHLIKTRGQQVTLRCSPISGHKSVSWYQQVLGQGPQFIFQYYEKEERGRGNFPDRFSARQFPNYSSELNVNALLLGDSALYLCASRLGGTVDNEQFFGPGTRLTVL.

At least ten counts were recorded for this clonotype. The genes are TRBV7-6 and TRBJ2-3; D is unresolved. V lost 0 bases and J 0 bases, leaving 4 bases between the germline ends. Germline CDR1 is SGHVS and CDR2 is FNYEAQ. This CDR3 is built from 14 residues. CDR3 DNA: TGTGCCAGCAGCTTAGCAGTTAGCACAGATACGCAGTATTTT. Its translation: CASSLAVSTDTQYF.

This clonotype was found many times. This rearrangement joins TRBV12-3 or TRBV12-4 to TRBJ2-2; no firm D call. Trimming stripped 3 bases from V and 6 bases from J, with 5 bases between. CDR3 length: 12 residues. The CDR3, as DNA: TGTGCCAGCAGTTTTCAGCCCGGGGAGCTGTTTTTT. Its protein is CASSFQPGELFF.

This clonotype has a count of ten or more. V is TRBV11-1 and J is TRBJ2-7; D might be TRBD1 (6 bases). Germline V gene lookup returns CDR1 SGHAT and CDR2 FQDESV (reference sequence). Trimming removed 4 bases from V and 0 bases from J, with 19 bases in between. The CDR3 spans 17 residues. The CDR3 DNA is TGTGCCAGCAGCTACCCCCCGTGGACAGAGAGCTCCTACGAGCAGTACTTC. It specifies CASSYPPWTESSYEQYF. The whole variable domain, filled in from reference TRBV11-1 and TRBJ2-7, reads EAEVAQSPRYKITEKSQAVAFWCDPISGHATLYWYRQILGQGPELLVQFQDESVVDDSQLPKDRFSAERLKGVDSTLKIQPAELGDSAMYLCASSYPPWTESSYEQYFGPGTRLTVT.

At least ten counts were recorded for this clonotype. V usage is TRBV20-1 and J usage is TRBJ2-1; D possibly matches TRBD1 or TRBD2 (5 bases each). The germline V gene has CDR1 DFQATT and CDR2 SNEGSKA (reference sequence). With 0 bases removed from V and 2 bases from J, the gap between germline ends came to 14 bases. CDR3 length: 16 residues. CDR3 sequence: CSARDFRDLPYNEQFF. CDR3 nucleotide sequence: TGCAGTGCTAGAGATTTCCGGGACCTTCCCTACAATGAGCAGTTCTTC.

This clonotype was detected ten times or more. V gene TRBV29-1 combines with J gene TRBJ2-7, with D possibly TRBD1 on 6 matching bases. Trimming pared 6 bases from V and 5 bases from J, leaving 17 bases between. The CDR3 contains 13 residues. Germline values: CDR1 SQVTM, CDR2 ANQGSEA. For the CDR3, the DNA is TGCAGCGTGTTGACAGGTACAGTCCACGAGCAGTACTTC. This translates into CSVLTGTVHEQYF.

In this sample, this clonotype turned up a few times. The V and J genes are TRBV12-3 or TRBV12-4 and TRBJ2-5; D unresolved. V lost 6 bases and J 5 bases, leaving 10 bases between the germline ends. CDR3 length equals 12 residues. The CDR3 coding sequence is TGTGCCAGCAGCCCCGAGGTGGAGACCCAGTACTTC. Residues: CASSPEVETQYF.

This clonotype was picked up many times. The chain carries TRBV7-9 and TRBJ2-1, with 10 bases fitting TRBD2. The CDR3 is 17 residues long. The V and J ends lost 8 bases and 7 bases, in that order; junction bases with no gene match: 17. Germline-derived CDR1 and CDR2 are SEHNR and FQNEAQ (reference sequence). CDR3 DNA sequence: TGTGCCAGCTCCGATACCCCCCTACTAGCGGGGTTAAATGAGCAGTTCTTC. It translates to CASSDTPLLAGLNEQFF.

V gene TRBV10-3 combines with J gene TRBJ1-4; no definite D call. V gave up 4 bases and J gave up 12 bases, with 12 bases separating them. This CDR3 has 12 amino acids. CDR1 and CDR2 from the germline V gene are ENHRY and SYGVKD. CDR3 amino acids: CAISGGGMELFF. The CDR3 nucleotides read TGTGCCATCAGTGGTGGAGGTATGGAACTGTTTTTT.